The rows below give T cell receptor beta chains drawn from one sample of a study of blood T cell repertoires in COVID-19. Measured with immunoSEQ multiplex PCR; TCRdb has only the in-frame clones, and not every one. The sample lists 73,000 or so clones, around 80% seen once, with 5.3% in the top ten. The sequenced sample was peripheral blood. Receptors originate from a man aged 50-59 years with active COVID-19. The CDR3 runs from the conserved cysteine through the conserved F or W. The D gene is left open where the match is weak. A row's size may be missing; if present it is once, few, many or a size class.

>TRBV4-2|14|-|-|TRBJ1-2
TGTGCCAGCAGCGAGTCGGACAGTAACTATGGCTACACCTTC
CASSESDSNYGYTF
>TRBV11-1|15|-|-|TRBJ2-5
TGTGCCAGCAGCTCCGCGGGCCAAATCGAAGAGACCCAGTACTTC
CASSSAGQIEETQYF
>TRBV27|15|TRBD1|-|TRBJ2-7
TGTGCCAGCAGTTTCACTCCCGGGACAGGGGTAGGGCAGTACTTC
CASSFTPGTGVGQYF
>TRBV4-1|17|TRBD1|few|TRBJ2-1
TGCGCCAGCAGCCAAGGATTTGGGACAGGGGGCTCGAATGAGCAGTTCTTC
CASSQGFGTGGSNEQFF
>TRBV5-1|15|TRBD1|once|TRBJ1-5
TGCGCCAGCAGCTTGGGCTGGACAGGGAATCAGCCCCAGCATTTT
CASSLGWTGNQPQHF
>TRBV6-6|14|TRBD1|few|TRBJ2-1
TGTGCCAGCACCGACAGGGTCTCCTACAATGAGCAGTTCTTC
CASTDRVSYNEQFF
>TRBV23-1|15|-|once|TRBJ2-7
TGCGCCAGCAGTCGAAGGGGATATCGACGGCTCGAGCAGTACTTC
CASSRRGYRRLEQYF
>TRBV29-1|13|TRBD1|-|TRBJ1-1
TGCAGCGGTGGGGACAGGGAGAACACTGAAGCTTTCTTT
CSGGDRENTEAFF
>TRBV12-3/TRBV12-4|13|-|-|TRBJ2-7
TGTGCCAGCAGTCCCGACAGCTCCTACGAGCAGTACTTC
CASSPDSSYEQYF
>TRBV7-9|12|-|-|TRBJ1-1
TGTGCCAGCAGCTTAGTCGGGTTGGAAGCTTTCTTT
CASSLVGLEAFF
>TRBV14|16|TRBD1|-|TRBJ2-7
TGTGCCAGCAGCCAAAGGTCCCTGCGGACAGGGACCGAGCAGTACTTC
CASSQRSLRTGTEQYF
>TRBV6-6|14|-|few|TRBJ1-2
TGTGCCAGCAGTCCTGGTGGGAGAAACTATGGCTACACCTTC
CASSPGGRNYGYTF
>TRBV13|14|TRBD1|-|TRBJ2-7
TGTGCCAGCAGCTTAAGACAGGGGGCCGGAGAGCAGTACTTC
CASSLRQGAGEQYF
>TRBV4-1|16|TRBD2|-|TRBJ2-5
TGCGCCAGCAGCCAAGATACCGGGGGGGGTCAAGAGACCCAGTACTTC
CASSQDTGGGQETQYF
>TRBV18|18|TRBD2|-|TRBJ2-1
TGTGCCAGCTCACCACGAGTAATGGGCGGGGGGGCGAATAATGAGCAGTTCTTC
CASSPRVMGGGANNEQFF
>TRBV21-1|15|-|-|TRBJ2-1
TGTGCCAGCATCCGGGGGGGGTTAGGCTACAATGAGCAGTTCTTC
CASIRGGLGYNEQFF
>TRBV2|13|-|-|TRBJ1-2
TGTGCCGGGAGATGGGGAGGTGGCCATGGCTACACCTTC
CAGRWGGGHGYTF
>TRBV2|15|TRBD2|-|TRBJ2-1
TGTGCCAGCAGTGATTCGACTAGCGGGGACAATGAGCAGTTCTTC
CASSDSTSGDNEQFF
>TRBV19|15|-|-|TRBJ1-5
TGTGCCAGTAGTAGGAGGGAACTCGGCAATCAGCCCCAGCATTTT
CASSRRELGNQPQHF
>TRBV28|15|-|-|TRBJ1-2
TGTGCCAGCAGTTCTCAGACAGGAACCCACTATGGCTACACCTTC
CASSSQTGTHYGYTF
>TRBV7-7|14|-|-|TRBJ2-1
TGTGCTAGCAGTCTAGGAGGGAACTACAATGAGCAGTTCTTC
CASSLGGNYNEQFF
>TRBV7-9|14|-|-|TRBJ2-3
TGTGCCAGCAGCCCTTCCTTGGCTGCAGATACGCAGTATTTT
CASSPSLAADTQYF
>TRBV29-1|12|-|-|TRBJ1-2
TGCAGCGTTGAAGGTTCCAGGCGTGGCTACACCTTC
CSVEGSRRGYTF
>TRBV28|15|TRBD1|few|TRBJ1-2
TGTGCCAGTACTGCAAGACAGGGGCAATTGTATGGCTACACCTTC
CASTARQGQLYGYTF
>TRBV4-2|17|TRBD2|-|TRBJ2-5
TGTGCCAGCAGCCTCCTAGCGGGGGGGCCGACCCAAGAGACCCAGTACTTC
CASSLLAGGPTQETQYF
>TRBV19|16|TRBD2|-|TRBJ2-1
TGTGCCAGTAGAAATCTAGCGGGAGGTCCCTACAATGAGCAGTTCTTC
CASRNLAGGPYNEQFF
>TRBV28|12|TRBD1|-|TRBJ2-5
TGTGCCACGGGACAGGGTCAAGAGACCCAGTACTTC
CATGQGQETQYF
>TRBV7-2|17|TRBD1|-|TRBJ2-7
TGTGCCAGCAGCTTATCCCTTCCGACAGGGGCGGACTACGAGCAGTACTTC
CASSLSLPTGADYEQYF
>TRBV15|15|-|-|TRBJ1-2
TGTGCCACCAGCTTGGGGAGGGCCGAGGGGTATGGCTACACCTTC
CATSLGRAEGYGYTF
>TRBV30|16|TRBD2|-|TRBJ2-1
TGTGCCTGGAGCGACCCCGGGACTAGCGGTTACAATGAGCAGTTCTTC
CAWSDPGTSGYNEQFF
>TRBV27|14|-|-|TRBJ1-5
TGTGCCAGCAGTGACTTGCAGGGTAATCAGCCCCAGCATTTT
CASSDLQGNQPQHF
>TRBV28|17|TRBD1|-|TRBJ1-2
TGTGCCAGCAGTTTAAGGACAGGGGCCTTTTTTAACTATGGCTACACCTTC
CASSLRTGAFFNYGYTF
>TRBV19|19|TRBD2|-|TRBJ2-3
TGTGCCAGTAGTGGTGGGGGACTAGCGGGAGGCCGTCGCACAGATACGCAGTATTTT
CASSGGGLAGGRRTDTQYF
>TRBV5-1|16|TRBD2|-|TRBJ2-1
TGCGCCAGCAGCATCAGGACTAGCGGGAACTACAATGAGCAGTTCTTC
CASSIRTSGNYNEQFF
>TRBV7-9|13|-|-|TRBJ1-1
TGTGCCAGCAGCTTAACGGGTCAGGGTGAAGCTTTCTTT
CASSLTGQGEAFF
>TRBV6-6|15|TRBD2|once|TRBJ2-7
TGTGCCACTTATAACGGGCGGGAGGGACCCTACGAGCAGTACTTC
CATYNGREGPYEQYF
>TRBV4-1|13|-|-|TRBJ2-7
TGCGCCAGCAGCAAACCGGGATTTAACGAGCAGTACTTC
CASSKPGFNEQYF
>TRBV27|17|TRBD2|once|TRBJ2-3
TGTGCCAGCAGTTTATCACCGGGGGGTCAGAGGACAGATACGCAGTATTTT
CASSLSPGGQRTDTQYF
>TRBV6-2/TRBV6-3|16|-|-|TRBJ1-1
TGTGCCAGCAGTGGCTGGGGGGCGGGGGAGAACACTGAAGCTTTCTTT
CASSGWGAGENTEAFF
>TRBV24-1|16|-|-|TRBJ2-1
TGTGCCACCAGTGATTCGGGACTTAGCTCCTACAATGAGCAGTTCTTC
CATSDSGLSSYNEQFF
>TRBV3-1/TRBV3-2|14|-|-|TRBJ1-1
TGTGCCAGCAGCCAAGAACGAGCTAACACTGAAGCTTTCTTT
CASSQERANTEAFF
>TRBV6-6|13|TRBD1|-|TRBJ1-1
TGTGCCAGCAGTAGGACAGGGTTCACTGAAGCTTTCTTT
CASSRTGFTEAFF
>TRBV4-2|16|TRBD2|-|TRBJ2-7
TGTGCCAGCAGCCAAGCTACTAGCGGGAGGGGCTACGAGCAGTACTTC
CASSQATSGRGYEQYF
>TRBV19|15|TRBD2|-|TRBJ2-3
TGTGCCAGTAATATACTAGCGGGAGGGGGAGATACGCAGTATTTT
CASNILAGGGDTQYF
>TRBV7-9|14|-|-|TRBJ1-1
TGTGCCAGCAGCTGGGGAGACGGGAACACTGAAGCTTTCTTT
CASSWGDGNTEAFF
>TRBV7-2|15|TRBD1|-|TRBJ2-7
TGTGCCAGCAGCCTCCCGGGACAGGGGGCATACGAGCAGTACTTC
CASSLPGQGAYEQYF
>TRBV11-2|18|TRBD1|-|TRBJ2-3
TGTGCCAGCAGCTTAGTTTCACTCGGGACAGGAAACACAGATACGCAGTATTTT
CASSLVSLGTGNTDTQYF